What follows are 26 T cell receptor beta chains derived from one specimen sequenced in a study of spatial heterogeneity in lung cancer. Using its own MiXCR run on the 5' RACE reads, TCRdb lists one record per CDR3 protein. This table holds over 25,000 distinct CDR3 sequences, 7.5% to 9.5% found once. Described time point: sample taken at primary tumor resection. Unsorted whole RNA from tumor, nontumor lung or frozen PBMC underwent sequencing. Sequenced here: PBMCs, sampled at surgery. These receptors were obtained from a female donor with early-stage non-small cell lung cancer.

The table lists this clonotype with a few counts. V usage is TRBV12-3 or TRBV12-4 and J usage is TRBJ2-1; a weak D match, TRBD2 (6 bases). V dropped 6 bases and J dropped 8 bases, with 14 bases sitting between them. The CDR3 has 13 amino acids. CDR3 region: CASSRTSLDEQFF. CDR3 sequence (DNA): TGTGCCAGCAGCAGAACTAGCTTGGATGAGCAGTTCTTC.

Many counts were recorded for this clonotype. This rearrangement joins TRBV7-8 to TRBJ2-1; D tentatively fits TRBD1 or TRBD2 (5 bases each). From germline, CDR1 is SGHVS and CDR2 FQNEAQ. V was trimmed by 5 bases and J by 6 bases, leaving 14 bases between them. CDR3 length: 14 amino acids. DNA of the CDR3: TGTGCCAGCAGCAGAGGGGTCTCGATCAATGAGCAGTTCTTC. Amino acids: CASSRGVSINEQFF.

The CDR3 coding sequence is TGTGCCAGCAGGGGGACATATAATCAGCCCCAGCATTTT. This encodes CASRGTYNQPQHF. V is TRBV2 and J is TRBJ1-5; D possibly corresponds to TRBD1 (6 bases). CDR1 and CDR2 from the germline V gene are SNHLY and FYNNEI. The CDR3 is 13 residues long. Trimming stripped 6 bases from V and 4 bases from J, with 10 bases between.

This clonotype was counted between two and nine times. The chain is built from TRBV20-1 and TRBJ2-2, with D hard to call. Trimming took off 2 bases at V and 5 bases at J, with 12 bases between the two ends. The CDR3 totals 14 residues. Per the germline V gene, CDR1 is DFQATT and CDR2 is SNEGSKA (reference sequence). The CDR3 reads CSARPGRFTGELFF. CDR3 bases: TGCAGTGCTAGACCTGGACGTTTTACCGGGGAGCTGTTTTTT.

This clonotype was counted many times. This chain joins TRBV18 and TRBJ2-1, with D possibly matching TRBD1 (6 bases). Germline loops: CDR1 KGHSH, CDR2 LQKENI. The length of the CDR3 is 13 residues. Trimming removed 3 bases at V and 12 bases at J, with 15 bases between. CDR3 sequence (DNA): TGTGCCAGCTCACCTCAAGACAGGCAAGGGCAGTTCTTC. Protein: CASSPQDRQGQFF.

This clonotype was seen ten or more times. CDR3 sequence: CASSVALGRAGNTIYF. CDR3 DNA: TGTGCCAGCAGCGTAGCTCTGGGACGGGCTGGAAACACCATATATTTT. The gene calls are TRBV9 and TRBJ1-3, with a tentative D call TRBD1 (5 bases). The CDR3 is 16 residues long. With 0 bases removed from V and 2 bases from J, the gap between germline ends came to 12 bases. Germline V gives CDR1 SGDLS, CDR2 YYNGEE.

The chain couples TRBV7-3 to TRBJ1-4; D perhaps matches TRBD1 (6 bases). V lost 5 bases and J 5 bases, leaving 15 bases between the germline ends. The CDR3 is 15 amino acids. Germline V gene data show CDR1 as SGHTA and CDR2 as FQGTGA. This CDR3 is CASSPGQTANEKLFF. CDR3 sequence (DNA): TGTGCCAGCAGCCCTGGACAGACCGCCAATGAAAAACTGTTTTTT.

Details on this clonotype: It may be a read error: a sequence one base away is much more abundant. This chain joins TRBV9 and TRBJ2-1; 7 nucleotides line up with TRBD1. The junction had 7 bases not matched to a gene; V was cut back by 4 bases and J by 0 bases. The CDR3 consists of 16 residues. Germline V gene lookup returns CDR1 SGDLS and CDR2 YYNGEE. CDR3 protein: CASSSQQGSSYNEQFF. CDR3 in DNA: TGTGCCAGCAGCTCCCAACAGGGGAGCTCCTACAATGAGCAGTTCTTC. Filled out from reference TRBV9 and TRBJ2-1, the complete variable domain reads DSGVTQTPKHLITATGQRVTLRCSPRSGDLSVYWYQQSLDQGLQFLIQYYNGEERAKGNILERFSAQQFPDLHSELNLSSLELGDSALYFCASSSQQGSSYNEQFFGPGTRLTVL.

This chain links TRBV7-2 with TRBJ2-5; 13 bases align to TRBD2. V lost 2 bases to trimming and J lost 5 bases; unmatched junction nucleotides: 8. This CDR3 contains 17 residues. Germline CDR1 reads SGHTA; CDR2 reads FQGNSA. The CDR3 protein is CASSLQTSGRWGETQYF. The CDR3 region has the DNA TGTGCCAGCAGCTTACAGACTAGCGGGAGGTGGGGTGAGACCCAGTACTTC.

This clonotype was seen ten or more times. V and J are TRBV11-2 and TRBJ2-3; D is possibly TRBD1 or TRBD2 (5 bases each). CDR3 length equals 13 residues. Per the germline V gene, CDR1 is SGHAT and CDR2 is FQNNGV. Trimming took 5 bases from V and 6 from J, leaving 12 bases between them. The CDR3 loop reads CASSPRVADTQYF. The CDR3 region has the DNA TGTGCCAGCAGCCCCAGGGTAGCGGATACGCAGTATTTT.

The rearrangement links TRBV10-1 to TRBJ2-5; TRBD2 matches 8 bases. In germline, CDR1 is WNHNN, CDR2 SYGVQD (reference sequence). The CDR3 spans 15 residues. Germline trimming cut 3 bases from V and 5 bases from J; bases unmatched to any gene: 8. CDR3 sequence reads: CASSEREGVTETQYF. The DNA of the CDR3 is TGCGCCAGCAGTGAACGGGAGGGCGTCACGGAGACCCAGTACTTC.

This clonotype was recorded many times. This sequence joins TRBV20-1 and TRBJ1-5; D is unclear. This CDR3 is 13 amino acids long. V was clipped by 6 bases and J by 0 bases, with 9 bases between them. CDR1 is DFQATT, CDR2 SNEGSKA, per germline (reference sequence). The CDR3 nucleotides are TGCAGTGCAACGATCTATAGCAATCAGCCCCAGCATTTT. Translated: CSATIYSNQPQHF.

Relative to its sample, this clonotype is medium-sized. The gene calls are TRBV20-1 and TRBJ2-1; 7 bases are shared with TRBD2. Germline V gene lookup returns CDR1 DFQATT and CDR2 SNEGSKA (reference sequence). This CDR3 has 14 amino acids. V lost 2 bases to trimming and J lost 7 bases; unmatched junction nucleotides: 8. CDR3 amino acids: CSARSGGSGNEQFF. Written as DNA, the CDR3 is TGCAGTGCTAGATCTGGAGGTAGCGGGAATGAGCAGTTCTTC.

This clonotype was detected ten times or more. The DNA is left out, because the CDR3 cannot be placed on it with certainty; the CDR3 is given as TCRdb lists it. The chain is built from TRBV12-3 or TRBV12-4 and TRBJ1-5; the table's D gene call, TRBD1, was not cross checked with the DNA. The CDR3 length equals 16 residues, ends included. CDR3: CASSSSGQSPNQPQHF.

The chain recombines TRBV7-9 with TRBJ2-2; D perhaps matches TRBD1 (6 bases). V lost 1 base, J lost 4 bases, and 16 bases lay in between. This CDR3 has 17 amino acids. Germline values: CDR1 SEHNR, CDR2 FQNEAQ (reference sequence). CDR3 region: CASSLVRRQASTGELFF. The CDR3 DNA is TGTGCCAGCAGCTTAGTACGGCGACAGGCTAGCACCGGGGAGCTGTTTTTT.

V and J are TRBV20-1 and TRBJ1-1; 9 nucleotides align to TRBD1. The CDR3 has 16 residues. The V gene end was trimmed by 0 bases and the J gene end by 6 bases; junction bases not matched to a gene: 11. CDR1 is DFQATT, CDR2 SNEGSKA, per germline (reference sequence). The CDR3, as DNA: TGCAGTGCTAGAGATCAGACAGGGGGGTCGTTTGCTGAAGCTTTCTTT. It specifies CSARDQTGGSFAEAFF.

The table lists this clonotype with a few counts. V is TRBV6-1 and J is TRBJ2-3; 9 bases fit TRBD2. Germline-derived CDR1 and CDR2 are MNHNS and SASEGT. CDR3 length equals 16 residues. J gave up 1 base and V 1 base, and 3 bases lay outside the gene matches. The CDR3 nucleotides are TGTGCCAGCAGTGAAGTAGCGGGAGTGGGCACAGATACGCAGTATTTT. The encoded protein is CASSEVAGVGTDTQYF.

This clonotype was picked up many times. The V and J genes are TRBV6-5 and TRBJ1-5, with D unresolved. Germline CDR1 is MNHEY and CDR2 is SVGAGI. Trimming stripped 2 bases from V and 0 bases from J, with 8 bases between. This CDR3 has 15 residues. The CDR3 DNA reads as TGTGCCAGCAGTTACCTTTCTGGTAGCAATCAGCCCCAGCATTTT. Translation gives CASSYLSGSNQPQHF.

This clonotype was seen a few times. This chain joins TRBV5-5 and TRBJ2-4; maybe TRBD2 (5 bases). V was pared by 4 bases and J by 7 bases, with 9 bases between. Germline V gene data show CDR1 as SGHKS and CDR2 as YYEKEE (reference sequence). This CDR3 spans 12 amino acids. CDR3 sequence reads: CASSTSLNIQYF. For the CDR3, the DNA is TGTGCCAGCAGCACTAGTCTTAACATTCAGTACTTC.

This clonotype was counted at least ten times. The chain joins TRBV25-1 to TRBJ1-2, with D unresolved. Looked up from germline, CDR1 is MGHDK and CDR2 is SYGVNS. V lost 8 bases, J lost 0 bases, and 13 bases lay in between. This CDR3 spans 14 amino acids. DNA for the CDR3: TGTGCCAGCTCCGGACGCGGAGCTAACTATGGCTACACCTTC. This encodes CASSGRGANYGYTF.

This clonotype was observed a handful of times. CDR3 protein: CASNPQNSYNEQFF. Here the CDR3 DNA reads TGTGCCAGCAATCCACAGAACTCCTACAATGAGCAGTTCTTC. The chain uses TRBV6-2 or TRBV6-3 and TRBJ2-1; no reliable D call. Trimming removed 7 bases at V and 0 bases at J, with 10 bases between. The germline CDR1 and CDR2 sequences are MNHEY and SVGEGT. The CDR3 is 14 amino acids.

V usage is TRBV9 and J usage is TRBJ2-1; D not resolved. There are 14 residues in the CDR3. CDR1 SGDLS and CDR2 YYNGEE come from the germline V gene. Trimming shortened V by 3 bases and J by 8 bases, and 15 bases separated the two germline ends. The CDR3 loop is CASSARRSQHEQFF. The CDR3 DNA is TGTGCCAGCAGCGCGCGCCGTTCCCAGCATGAGCAGTTCTTC.

Only a few counts were recorded for this clonotype. The gene calls are TRBV19 and TRBJ1-6, with 7 bases lining up with TRBD1. Germline CDR1 is LNHDA and CDR2 is SQIVND (reference sequence). V lost 5 bases and J lost 4; bases outside the gene matches: 2. This CDR3 spans 14 amino acids. As DNA, the CDR3 is TGTGCCAGTAGTCCGGGACAGTATAATTCACCCCTCCACTTT. The encoded protein is CASSPGQYNSPLHF.

This clonotype was picked up many times. The gene calls are TRBV4-1 and TRBJ2-1; the D call may be TRBD1 or TRBD2 (9 bases each). From germline, CDR1 is MGHRA and CDR2 YSYEKL. Trimming shortened V by 0 bases and J by 6 bases, and 21 bases separated the two germline ends. The CDR3 loop spans 18 amino acids. CDR3 residues: CASSQDGASGDRANEQFF. The CDR3 coding sequence is TGCGCCAGCAGCCAAGATGGGGCTAGCGGGGACAGGGCCAATGAGCAGTTCTTC.

This clonotype turned up a few times. The chain carries TRBV7-2 and TRBJ2-2, with D perhaps matching TRBD1 (6 bases). V was cut by 6 bases and J by 6 bases, with 20 bases left in between. Germline CDR1 reads SGHTA; CDR2 reads FQGNSA. The CDR3 is 16 amino acids. The CDR3: CASSRPPRRGSGELFF. DNA of the CDR3: TGTGCCAGCAGTCGTCCCCCCCGCAGGGGATCCGGGGAGCTGTTTTTT.

The genes are TRBV2 and TRBJ2-3; D remains unclear. The CDR3 runs 12 residues. The germline gives CDR1 SNHLY, CDR2 FYNNEI. V lost 8 bases and J 5 bases, leaving 11 bases between the germline ends. The CDR3: CASGWDVDTQYF. The CDR3 DNA is TGTGCCAGCGGGTGGGATGTAGATACGCAGTATTTT.